This T cell receptor beta chain appears in the sequencing data of a study of human T cells and chemical hapten exposure. Study as a whole: Patch tests applied 0.01% DPC to the upper back and were scored after 6 days.

CDR1 is MNHNY, CDR2 SVGAGI, per germline (reference sequence). The CDR3 spans 13 residues. Trimming pared 2 bases from V and 7 bases from J, leaving 10 bases between. Noted time point: patch test 1, 2 weeks after DPC sensitization. Treatment in this sample: therapeutic diphenylcyclopropenone sensitization with weekly scalp DPC. Each CDR3 protein is one row after TCRdb ran MiXCR on the RACE reads. Altogether around 100,000 distinct CDR3 sequences are present, about 10% being singletons, with the ten largest covering around 3.5%. The chain links TRBV6-6 to TRBJ2-3; D is possibly TRBD1 (5 bases). This TCR was sampled from a woman in her 40s with alopecia areata. Some clones in this sample may be carry-over from other donors' samples. This specimen consisted of whole blood, obtained in connection with sensitization to the hapten diphenylcyclopropenone (DPC). The DNA of the CDR3 is TGTGCCAGCAGTTACCTGGGGCCACATACGCAGTATTTT. As protein: CASSYLGPHTQYF.